The 4 T cell receptor beta chains below come from one sample, sequenced in a study of CD8+CD57+ T cells in acquired aplastic anemia. TCR beta VDJ and CDR3 profiling used genomic DNA as template. TCRdb passed the reads through MiXCR, listing each CDR3 protein once. Found here are fewer than 200,000 distinct CDR3 sequences, roughly 63% of them singletons; the top ten hold about 50%. The sequencing input was sorted CD4+, CD8+, or CD8+CD57+ T cells (not recorded which) from PBMCs. Receptors originate from a human donor in good health.

This chain connects TRBV2 to TRBJ1-1; no clear D gene. CDR3 size: 11 residues. CDR1 is SNHLY and CDR2 is FYNNEI in the germline V gene. Deletions cut 4 bases from V and 8 bases from J, with 8 bases between. The CDR3 is CASSGAGEAFF. CDR3 DNA sequence: TGTGCCAGCAGTGGGGCCGGGGAAGCTTTCTTT. Variable domain in full (rest from reference TRBV2 and TRBJ1-1): EPEVTQTPSHQVTQMGQEVILRCVPISNHLYFYWYRQILGQKVEFLVSFYNNEISEKSEIFDDQFSVERPDGSNFTLKIRSTKLEDSAMYFCASSGAGEAFFGQGTRLTVV.

This clonotype has only one observation. The chain carries TRBV10-1 and TRBJ2-7; D unclear. The V end was cut by 3 bases, the J end by 1 base, with 7 bases between. Germline-derived CDR1 and CDR2 are WNHNN and SYGVQD (reference sequence). There are 13 residues in the CDR3. The CDR3 bases are TGCGCCAGCAGTGACGACACATCCTACGAGCAGTACTTC. Amino acids: CASSDDTSYEQYF.

The chain couples TRBV20-1 to TRBJ2-7; D is possibly TRBD1 (7 bases). Germline CDR1 reads DFQATT; CDR2 reads SNEGSKA (reference sequence). Trimming stripped 6 bases from V and 0 bases from J, with 12 bases between. The CDR3 consists of 13 residues. The CDR3 loop is CSARGVPSYEQYF. In DNA form, the CDR3 reads TGCAGTGCCAGGGGGGTCCCCTCCTACGAGCAGTACTTC.

Many counts were recorded for this clonotype. This sequence joins TRBV2 and TRBJ1-2; a possible D gene is TRBD1 (5 bases). The CDR3 spans 13 residues. The germline V and J ends were trimmed by 8 bases and 0 bases, with 10 bases remaining between them. The germline V gene has CDR1 SNHLY and CDR2 FYNNEI. The CDR3 loop is CASDSTANYGYTF. The CDR3 DNA is TGTGCCAGCGACAGTACAGCTAACTATGGCTACACCTTC.